Reported below is one T cell receptor (beta chain). CDR3 length: 13 residues. Trimming took off 5 bases at V and 2 bases at J, with 12 bases between the two ends. Germline V CDR1 and CDR2: GTSNPN, SVGIG (reference sequence). Stable Graves' hyperthyroidism meant no ophthalmopathy progression within 18 months. Hyperthyroidism, newly diagnosed and lasting under 2 months, affected patients aged 18 to 65. What was amplified from RNA transcripts were TCR beta CDR3 regions. Using the HTBI primer set, a first-round RT-PCR was run on the TCR CDR3. TCRdb redid the calling of the multiplex PCR reads with MiXCR, one entry per CDR3 protein. This sample has under 350,000 distinct CDR3 sequences, with 21% found just once. This specimen comes from a study of T cells in Graves' hyperthyroidism and ophthalmopathy. Study overall: Before treatment of any kind, peripheral blood was taken at initial diagnosis.

The receptor's source is a woman aged 50 to 60 with Graves' hyperthyroidism. Material for sequencing was blood. This rearrangement joins TRBV30 to TRBJ1-2; maybe TRBD1 (5 bases). CDR3 loop: CAWRRRGNYGYTF. The CDR3 bases are TGTGCCTGGCGAAGACGGGGGAACTATGGCTACACCTTC.